This record concerns one T cell receptor (beta chain) sequence. Trimming at V came to 6 bases and at J to 7 bases, leaving 9 bases not matched to a gene. The CDR3 contains 14 residues. The data were obtained in a study of blood T cells in healthy people across ages. Sample-barcoded 5' priming and a J-beta primer mix drove a second PCR of about 7 to 12 cycles. TCRdb passed the 5' RACE reads through MiXCR, listing each CDR3 protein once. The sample carries some 1,500,000 distinct CDR3 sequences, less than 45% recorded once. What was sequenced was blood. J is TRBJ1-2 and V is TRBV12-3 or TRBV12-4; 9 bases agree with TRBD1. The receptor was isolated from a woman between 18 and 29 years old in good health. The CDR3 loop is CASRRDRVGGGYTF. The DNA of the CDR3 is TGTGCCAGCAGAAGGGACAGGGTTGGGGGTGGCTACACCTTC.